This T cell receptor (beta chain) emerged from a study of T-cell memory formation after mild COVID-19 (dated by TCRdb to about 2021). Looking at the study overall: TCR sequence clusters from the two donors were found to be largely donor specific. In a couple of donors, T-cell clones that expanded and contracted after mild COVID-19 were tracked by sequencing TCRalpha and TCRbeta repertoires over time. Two young, previously healthy adult volunteers made up the cohort, one male and one female.

General findings and caveats noted by the study authors: The detection of some responding clones in pre-infection memory suggests that pre-existing cross-reactive memory T cells joined the SARS-CoV-2 response. Contracting CD4+ clones appeared mostly in the CM and EM memory subsets, whereas CD8+ clones were enriched in EMRA. Balanced CD4/CD8 phenotypes were observed for clones contracting from day 15 to 85, whereas a bias towards CD4+ was observed for a second wave of clones expanding from day 15 to 37. SARS-CoV-2 specificity was not confirmed for the second-wave clones peaking on day 37. Only a couple of mild cases were covered in the study, and larger cohorts including severe cases with pre-infection samples were considered necessary.

The sample was run on an Illumina NovaSeq 6000. TCRalpha and TCRbeta cDNA libraries were constructed by 5'RACE with constant-segment primers, with sample barcodes and unique molecular identifiers being introduced. RNA was extracted from every sample with Trizol reagent. Libraries were amplified in two PCR steps, with a second sample barcode and Illumina TruSeq adapters added in the second step. The libraries were sequenced on an Illumina NovaSeq using 2 x 150 bp paired-end reads. As for the original processing: The reads were demultiplexed and collapsed into UMI-guided consensus sequences using migec v1.2.7. With mixcr v2.1.11, UMI consensuses were aligned to TRA and TRB V and J templates and assembled into clonotypes. A clonotype was counted as expanded or contracted only when both edgeR and NoisET called the clonotype significant, with the noise models trained on biological replicates. For edgeR calls, the thresholds were a false discovery rate-adjusted p below 0.01 and a log2 fold-change of 1. As an exploratory analysis of dynamics, max-normalized trajectories of the 1000 most abundant clonotypes were examined by PCA with hierarchical clustering. The CD4 or CD8 phenotype of responding clones was assigned using the separately sequenced CD4+ and CD8+ repertoires. TCRdb reanalyzed the raw reads on its own, using fastp at Q25 for trimming and MiXCR for clone calling, and kept in-frame beta chains. Each CDR3 protein appears once, grouped with its most common genes and DNA. These V and J calls rely on TCRdb rather than the paper's analysis. Counted in this sample were 550,000 to 700,000 distinct CDR3 sequences; roughly 17% of them appeared once. Of the sample, roughly 8% is held by the ten largest clones.

Ficoll-Paque density gradient centrifugation was the method used to isolate PBMCs. A note on this clonotype: The specificity of this receptor is unknown. Base qualities are not provided; no much larger clone lies one nucleotide away.

The source is an adult woman who had mild COVID-19 (a few samples of this study predate the infection). The sample titles of this study are shuffled in the database, so cell type and time point are left out; the donor was told from shared clones. The sample was PBMCs or a T cell subset sorted from them (not recorded which).

In nucleotide form, the sequence is TGTGCCAGCAGCTTAGCCCGGGCCCCTTGGCGGGGGGACTATGGCTACACCTTC. The translation is CASSLARAPWRGDYGYTF. Recombination joined TRBV7-9 with TRBJ1-2; matching of 5 bases hints at TRBD1 as the D gene. The cysteine opens and the phenylalanine closes a CDR3 of 18 amino acids. The DNA shown is the 54-base CDR3, in frame from base 1. Trimming takes 0 bases from V and 3 bases from J, and the germline ends sit 20 bases apart. From the germline V gene (reference sequence), CDR1 is SEHNR and CDR2 is FQNEAQ.